The 4 T cell receptor beta chains presented below share a single source sample, sequenced in a study of vaccination and CD4 T cells after COVID-19. Oncomine TCR Beta short-read sequencing was applied to DNA from cultured CD4+ T cells. From the PCR reads, TCRdb called clonotypes with MiXCR, one entry per CDR3 protein. Of around 10,000 distinct CDR3 sequences listed, around 60% are singletons. The sample's treatment: approximately nine-day PBMC culture with coronavirus spike peptide pools or control peptides (ViraFEST assay). The antigens for these receptors are not known. The sequenced material came from CD4+ T cells from blood, cultured in vitro. Receptors were obtained from a human donor who had recovered from COVID-19.

CDR3 protein: CASSQQGSYTEAFF. CDR3 sequence (DNA): TGTGCCAGCAGCCAACAGGGATCGTACACTGAAGCTTTCTTT. V gene TRBV6-1 combines with J gene TRBJ1-1; a weak D match, TRBD1 (6 bases). The V gene's germline CDR1 is MNHNS and CDR2 SASEGT. Deletions cut 6 bases from V and 3 bases from J, with 14 bases between. The CDR3 has 14 residues.

In its sample, this clonotype was seen once. The chain recombines TRBV2 with TRBJ2-5, with a tentative D call TRBD1 (5 bases). Germline lookup yields CDR1 SNHLY and CDR2 FYNNEI. The CDR3 extends over 12 amino acids. The ends were cut back, 8 bases at V and 3 bases at J, with 10 bases in the middle. CDR3 loop: CASGAQEETQYF. The CDR3 DNA follows: TGTGCCAGCGGGGCCCAGGAAGAGACCCAGTACTTC. Drawing the rest from reference TRBV2 and TRBJ2-5, the complete variable domain is EPEVTQTPSHQVTQMGQEVILRCVPISNHLYFYWYRQILGQKVEFLVSFYNNEISEKSEIFDDQFSVERPDGSNFTLKIRSTKLEDSAMYFCASGAQEETQYFGPGTRLLVL.

The chain uses TRBV28 and TRBJ2-7; 9 nucleotides align to TRBD1. CDR1 and CDR2 (germline): MDHEN, SYDVKM. The V and J ends lost 7 bases and 7 bases, in that order; junction bases with no gene match: 17. The length of the CDR3 is 16 residues. In nucleotides, the CDR3 is TGTGCCAGCACCAAAGGGGGGGGGACAGGGAGTACGGAGCAGTACTTC. Translated: CASTKGGGTGSTEQYF. The full variable domain, completed using reference TRBV28 and TRBJ2-7, is DVKVTQSSRYLVKRTGEKVFLECVQDMDHENMFWYRQDPGLGLRLIYFSYDVKMKEKGDIPEGYSVSREKKERFSLILESASTNQTSMYLCASTKGGGTGSTEQYFGPGTRLTVT.

This clonotype has just a few counts. The V and J genes are TRBV27 and TRBJ1-5, with a weak D call TRBD1 (5 bases). Germline CDR1 and CDR2: MNHEY and SMNVEV (reference sequence). The CDR3 length is 19 residues. The V gene lost 5 bases and the J gene lost 1 base, with 24 bases spanning the gap. The CDR3 DNA is TGTGCCAGCAGTCGGGGCGGGCAGCTGCTAAGTAGGAGCAATCAGCCCCAGCATTTT. Translated, it gives CASSRGGQLLSRSNQPQHF.